A single sample is the source of the 30 T cell receptor beta chains below, sequenced in a study of T cell responses to AZD1222 COVID-19 vaccine. Sequenced by immunoSEQ multiplex PCR; TCRdb stores in-frame clones only, minus some. The sample includes about 150,000 clones, about 93% of them seen just once. Here the sequenced sample was peripheral blood, taken on day 0 of AZD1222 vaccination. The origin of the receptors is an adult in good health.

The chain couples TRBV19 to TRBJ1-2; D gene unclear. Looked up from germline, CDR1 is LNHDA and CDR2 is SQIVND (reference sequence). The CDR3 is 11 amino acids. Deletions cut 6 bases from V and 7 bases from J, with 9 bases between. The CDR3: CASRTPSGYTF. The CDR3 DNA reads as TGTGCCAGTAGAACTCCCTCTGGCTACACCTTC.

The CDR3 protein is CAWTRVTLNNEQFF. The CDR3 DNA sequence: TGTGCCTGGACCAGGGTAACTCTAAACAATGAGCAGTTCTTC. The chain combines TRBV30 with TRBJ2-1; perhaps TRBD1 as D (5 bases). V lost 4 bases and J lost 5, with 15 bases in between. CDR1 is GTSNPN, CDR2 SVGIG, per germline (reference sequence). The CDR3 extends over 14 amino acids.

This rearrangement joins TRBV3-1 (or the pseudogene TRBV3-2) to TRBJ1-3, with TRBD1 matching 9 bases. V shed 0 bases and J 4 bases; nucleotides not matched to a gene: 4. The CDR3 spans 16 residues. CDR1 is LGHDT and CDR2 is YNNKEL in the germline V gene (reference sequence). The CDR3 DNA is TGTGCCAGCAGCCAAGAAACAGGGGGCAGCGGAAACACCATATATTTT. It yields the protein CASSQETGGSGNTIYF.

The chain couples TRBV5-1 to TRBJ2-2; the match to TRBD1 covers 9 bases. With V trimmed by 4 bases and J by 5 bases, 9 bases remained unmatched. The CDR3 sequence is 16 residues long. Germline V CDR1 and CDR2: SGHRS, YFSETQ. The CDR3 DNA follows: TGCGCCAGCAGCACAAAGGGGACAGGGCCTACCGGGGAGCTGTTTTTT. It is translated as CASSTKGTGPTGELFF.

The chain is built from TRBV10-3 and TRBJ1-5; D is perhaps TRBD1 (6 bases). The CDR3 has 13 amino acids. Trimming took off 6 bases at V and 7 bases at J, with 13 bases between the two ends. The germline CDR1 and CDR2 sequences are ENHRY and SYGVKD. DNA for the CDR3: TGTGCCATCAGGACGGACAGTAGCCAGCCCCAGCATTTT. Residues: CAIRTDSSQPQHF.

The rearrangement uses TRBV18 and TRBJ1-1, with TRBD1 matching over 7 bases. Germline V lookup: CDR1 KGHSH, CDR2 LQKENI. Trimming removed 6 bases from V and 8 bases from J; junction bases left unmatched: 6. The CDR3 runs to 12 residues. This CDR3 reads CASSRDRAEAFF. CDR3 nucleotides: TGTGCCAGCTCGAGAGACAGGGCAGAAGCTTTCTTT.

This clone was counted a single time. This chain joins TRBV7-9 and TRBJ1-1; 8 bases fit TRBD1. V gave up 5 bases and J gave up 6 bases; unmatched junction bases: 8. Germline CDR1 and CDR2: SEHNR and FQNEAQ (reference sequence). There are 14 residues in the CDR3. CDR3: CASSPGQVYSEAFF. In DNA form, the CDR3 reads TGTGCCAGCAGCCCGGGACAGGTGTACTCTGAAGCTTTCTTT.

V and J are TRBV14 and TRBJ1-1; D call uncertain. Germline CDR1 reads SGHDN; CDR2 reads FVKESK. This CDR3 spans 14 amino acids. V lost 7 bases to trimming and J lost 0 bases, with 12 bases between them. The CDR3 loop reads CASNSGNMNTEAFF. The CDR3 nucleotides are TGTGCCAGCAACTCGGGGAATATGAACACTGAAGCTTTCTTT.

The CDR3 is CASSLAGGLGTDTQYF. The CDR3 DNA follows: TGTGCCAGCAGCTTAGCGGGGGGGCTGGGCACAGATACGCAGTATTTT. The rearrangement uses TRBV7-2 and TRBJ2-3; tentatively, D is TRBD2 (7 bases). V shed 0 bases and J shed 1 base, with 11 bases lying between them. Per the germline V gene, CDR1 is SGHTA and CDR2 is FQGNSA. The CDR3 sequence is 16 residues long.

The chain carries TRBV12-3 or TRBV12-4 and TRBJ1-1; D possibly corresponds to TRBD1 (6 bases). Trimming left V 4 bases short and J 8 bases short, with 11 bases between. The CDR3 has 12 amino acids. As DNA, the CDR3 is TGTGCCAGCAGTTCTGGGGGGACAGAAGCTTTCTTT. Amino acid sequence: CASSSGGTEAFF.

The rearrangement uses TRBV5-4 and TRBJ1-2; TRBD1 aligns across 10 bases. This CDR3 has 16 amino acids. Per the germline V gene, CDR1 is SGHNT and CDR2 is YYREEE (reference sequence). The V gene end was trimmed by 3 bases and the J gene end by 0 bases; junction bases not matched to a gene: 5. This CDR3 is CASSSSGTGANYGYTF. The CDR3 region has the DNA TGTGCCAGCAGCTCCTCCGGGACAGGGGCTAACTATGGCTACACCTTC. The complete variable domain, with remaining parts taken from reference TRBV5-4 and TRBJ1-2, reads ETGVTQSPTHLIKTRGQQVTLRCSSQSGHNTVSWYQQALGQGPQFIFQYYREEENGRGNFPPRFSGLQFPNYSSELNVNALELDDSALYLCASSSSGTGANYGYTFGSGTRLTVV.

In its sample, this clone was seen once. The chain uses TRBV5-6 and TRBJ1-6, with D tentatively TRBD1 (6 bases). Germline CDR1 and CDR2: SGHDT and YYEEEE. Trimming shortened V by 4 bases and J by 0 bases, and 14 bases separated the two germline ends. The CDR3 covers 17 residues. The CDR3 region is CASSGDTYSSYNSPLHF. The CDR3 DNA sequence: TGTGCCAGCAGCGGGGACACCTATAGCTCCTATAATTCACCCCTCCACTTT.

The V and J genes are TRBV12-3 or TRBV12-4 and TRBJ1-1, with 7 bases lining up with TRBD1. After removal of 6 bases from V and 3 bases from J, the junction contained 4 bases not matched to a gene. This CDR3 contains 13 residues. In DNA form, the CDR3 reads TGTGCCAGCAGCAAACAGGGGTACACTGAAGCTTTCTTT. As protein: CASSKQGYTEAFF.

V and J are TRBV6-2 or TRBV6-3 and TRBJ1-4; 7 bases are shared with TRBD1. Germline values: CDR1 MNHEY, CDR2 SVGEGT. The CDR3 covers 18 residues. Germline trimming cut 2 bases from V and 0 bases from J; bases unmatched to any gene: 9. The CDR3 sequence is CASSYPTGTVATNEKLFF. CDR3 coding DNA: TGTGCCAGCAGTTACCCCACCGGGACAGTCGCAACTAATGAAAAACTGTTTTTT.

The rearrangement links TRBV12-2 to TRBJ2-1; the D call TRBD2 from the table was never checked on the DNA. TRBV12-2 is a documented pseudogene. The CDR3 has 17 residues. The chain's CDR3 is CASRLGPLAGVYNEQFF. The CDR3 nucleotides read TGTGCAAGTCGCTTAGGACCTCTAGCGGGGGTTTACAATGAGCAGTTCTTC.

The V and J genes are TRBV27 and TRBJ2-7, with 7 bases lining up with TRBD1. V shed 4 bases, J shed 2 bases, and the junction held 5 bases outside the gene matches. The CDR3 runs 14 residues. The germline V gene has CDR1 MNHEY and CDR2 SMNVEV (reference sequence). The DNA for the CDR3 is TGTGCCAGCAGTTCGGCAGGGGGACCCTACGAGCAGTACTTC. Its translation is CASSSAGGPYEQYF.

The rearrangement joins TRBV9 to TRBJ2-3; D not resolved. The V and J ends lost 4 bases and 1 base respectively, with 13 bases between them. This CDR3 contains 15 residues. CDR1 and CDR2 (germline): SGDLS, YYNGEE. The chain's CDR3 is CASSLTPQGTDTQYF. In nucleotides, the CDR3 is TGTGCCAGCAGCCTGACCCCGCAGGGCACAGATACGCAGTATTTT.

CDR3 nucleotides: TGTGCCAGCAGTGAAATGGGCACATTGGGGGAAAAACTGTTTTTT. Its protein is CASSEMGTLGEKLFF. The chain carries TRBV2 and TRBJ1-4; no clear D gene. Trimming stripped 2 bases from V and 8 bases from J, with 15 bases between. The CDR3 totals 15 residues. Germline CDR1 SNHLY, CDR2 FYNNEI. Full variable domain (outside the CDR3, taken from reference TRBV2 and TRBJ1-4): EPEVTQTPSHQVTQMGQEVILRCVPISNHLYFYWYRQILGQKVEFLVSFYNNEISEKSEIFDDQFSVERPDGSNFTLKIRSTKLEDSAMYFCASSEMGTLGEKLFFGSGTQLSVL.

A few counts support this clone. The chain combines TRBV5-4 with TRBJ2-5; D unresolved. The V end was cut by 2 bases, the J end by 5 bases, with 4 bases between. Germline V gene sequence: CDR1 SGHNT, CDR2 YYREEE (reference sequence). The CDR3 has 11 amino acids. DNA of the CDR3: TGTGCCAGCAGCTTCTCGGAGACCCAGTACTTC. Amino acid sequence: CASSFSETQYF.

V usage is TRBV5-1 and J usage is TRBJ1-1, with D unresolved. Germline V lookup: CDR1 SGHRS, CDR2 YFSETQ. This CDR3 spans 13 amino acids. V lost 1 base and J lost 5, with 9 bases in between. The CDR3 DNA sequence: TGCGCCAGCAGCTTGCTGGGGTGGACTGAAGCTTTCTTT. As protein: CASSLLGWTEAFF.

The J gene is TRBJ1-2, the V gene TRBV4-3; D not certain. The ends were cut back, 0 bases at V and 2 bases at J, with 13 bases in the middle. Germline CDR1 LGHNA, CDR2 YSLEER. The CDR3 covers 16 residues. This chain's CDR3 is CASSQDLRHLNYGYTF. CDR3 nucleotides: TGCGCCAGCAGCCAAGATTTAAGGCACCTCAACTATGGCTACACCTTC.

This chain connects TRBV19 to TRBJ1-1; no clear D. The CDR3 runs 11 residues. The V end was cut by 5 bases, the J end by 3 bases, with 4 bases between. In germline, CDR1 is LNHDA, CDR2 SQIVND (reference sequence). As DNA, the CDR3 is TGTGCCAGTAGTTTATACACTGAAGCTTTCTTT. This sequence encodes CASSLYTEAFF.

The V and J genes are TRBV19 and TRBJ1-2, with D uncertain. The V end was cut by 4 bases, the J end by 4 bases, with 10 bases between. The CDR3 has 13 amino acids. Germline values: CDR1 LNHDA, CDR2 SQIVND (reference sequence). CDR3: CASSNRPSYGYTF. CDR3 coding DNA: TGTGCCAGTAGTAACCGACCGAGCTATGGCTACACCTTC.

This clone appeared a single time. The chain carries TRBV30 and TRBJ2-5; no firm D call. Between the trimmed V and J ends, which lost 0 bases and 5 bases, there was a span of 13 bases. CDR1 is GTSNPN and CDR2 is SVGIG in the germline V gene (reference sequence). This CDR3 spans 14 amino acids. Here the CDR3 DNA reads TGTGCCTGGAGTGTTAGCCTAGTTAGGGAGACCCAGTACTTC. Translating it yields CAWSVSLVRETQYF.

The gene calls are TRBV19 and TRBJ2-2; D gene unclear. Per germline, CDR1 LNHDA and CDR2 SQIVND (reference sequence). The CDR3 runs to 13 residues. The V end was cut by 1 base, the J end by 4 bases, with 4 bases between. This chain's CDR3 is CASSIGVTGELFF. The CDR3 nucleotides read TGTGCCAGTAGTATAGGGGTCACCGGGGAGCTGTTTTTT.

The chain is built from TRBV28 and TRBJ1-1; D is undetermined. CDR3 length equals 14 residues. V lost 2 bases, J lost 4 bases, and 11 bases lay in between. CDR1 and CDR2 (germline): MDHEN, SYDVKM. The CDR3 here is CASSLADGGTEAFF. As DNA, the CDR3 is TGTGCCAGCAGTTTAGCGGACGGAGGCACTGAAGCTTTCTTT.

The chain employs TRBV29-1 and TRBJ1-1, with D hard to call. V was trimmed by 7 bases and J by 5 bases, leaving 23 bases between them. The CDR3 is made up of 15 amino acids. The germline V gene encodes CDR1 SQVTM and CDR2 ANQGSEA. CDR3 protein: CSAGRAGRVGTEAFF. The DNA for the CDR3 is TGCAGCGCCGGGCGGGCAGGAAGGGTGGGGACTGAAGCTTTCTTT.

This rearrangement joins TRBV13 to TRBJ2-1; no clear D. V shed 5 bases and J shed 0 bases, with 11 bases lying between them. Germline CDR1 PRHDT, CDR2 FYEKMQ (reference sequence). There are 15 residues in the CDR3. The CDR3 DNA reads TGTGCCAGCAGCCCTTCTATTAGCTCCTACAATGAGCAGTTCTTC. It yields the protein CASSPSISSYNEQFF.

V is TRBV18 and J is TRBJ2-5, with D unclear. V lost 3 bases and J 2 bases, leaving 4 bases between the germline ends. This CDR3 is built from 12 residues. CDR1 is KGHSH, CDR2 LQKENI, per germline. CDR3 DNA sequence: TGTGCCAGCTCACCGGAACAAGAGACCCAGTACTTC. Translation gives CASSPEQETQYF.

J is TRBJ2-1 and V is TRBV12-3 or TRBV12-4; unclear D gene. The CDR3 is made up of 11 amino acids. V lost 1 base and J 9 bases, leaving 4 bases between the germline ends. The CDR3 loop is CASSLVGEQFF. The CDR3, as DNA: TGTGCCAGCAGTTTAGTCGGTGAGCAGTTCTTC.